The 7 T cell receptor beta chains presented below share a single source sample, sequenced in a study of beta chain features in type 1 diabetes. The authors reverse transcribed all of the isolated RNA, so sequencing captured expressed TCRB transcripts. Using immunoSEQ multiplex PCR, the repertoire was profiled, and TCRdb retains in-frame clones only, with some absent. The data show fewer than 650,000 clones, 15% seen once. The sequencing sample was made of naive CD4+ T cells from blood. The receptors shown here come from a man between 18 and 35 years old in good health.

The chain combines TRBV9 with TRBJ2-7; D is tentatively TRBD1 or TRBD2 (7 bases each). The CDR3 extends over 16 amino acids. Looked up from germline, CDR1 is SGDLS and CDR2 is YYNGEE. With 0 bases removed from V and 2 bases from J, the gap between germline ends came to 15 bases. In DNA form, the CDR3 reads TGTGCCAGCAGCGTAGAGGGGGGGACAGCTACCTACGAGCAGTACTTC. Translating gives CASSVEGGTATYEQYF.

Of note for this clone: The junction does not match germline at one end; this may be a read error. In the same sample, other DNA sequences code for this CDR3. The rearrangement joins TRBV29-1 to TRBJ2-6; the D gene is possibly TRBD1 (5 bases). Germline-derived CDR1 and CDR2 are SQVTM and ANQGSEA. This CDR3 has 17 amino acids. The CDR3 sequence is CSVEWLEFFSGANVLTF. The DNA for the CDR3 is TGCAGCGTTGAATGGCTAGAGTTCTTCTCTGGGGCCAACGTCCTGACCTTC. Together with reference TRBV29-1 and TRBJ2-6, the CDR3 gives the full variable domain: SAVISQKPSRDICQRGTSLTIQCQVDSQVTMMFWYRQQPGQSLTLIATANQGSEATYESGFVIDKFPISRPNLTFSTLTVSNMSPEDSSIYLCSVEWLEFFSGANVLTFGAGSRLTVL.

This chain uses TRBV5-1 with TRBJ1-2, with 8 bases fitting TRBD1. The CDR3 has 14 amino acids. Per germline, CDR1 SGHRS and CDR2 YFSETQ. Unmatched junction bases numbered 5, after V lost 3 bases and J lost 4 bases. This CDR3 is CASSSATGAYGYTF. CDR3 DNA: TGCGCCAGCAGCTCAGCGACAGGGGCCTATGGCTACACCTTC.

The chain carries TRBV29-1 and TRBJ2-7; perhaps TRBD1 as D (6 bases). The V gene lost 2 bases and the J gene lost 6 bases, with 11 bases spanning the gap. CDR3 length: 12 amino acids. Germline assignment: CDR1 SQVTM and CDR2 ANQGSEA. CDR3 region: CSVETGPVEQYF. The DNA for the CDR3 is TGCAGCGTTGAAACAGGGCCCGTCGAGCAGTACTTC.

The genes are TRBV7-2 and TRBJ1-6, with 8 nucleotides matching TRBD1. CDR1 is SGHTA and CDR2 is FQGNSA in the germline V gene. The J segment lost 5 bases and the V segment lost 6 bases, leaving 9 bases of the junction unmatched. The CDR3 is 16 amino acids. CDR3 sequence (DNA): TGTGCCAGCAGACATTGGGACAGGATCCATAATTCACCCCTCCACTTT. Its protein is CASRHWDRIHNSPLHF. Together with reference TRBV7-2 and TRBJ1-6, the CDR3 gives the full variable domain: GAGVSQSPSNKVTEKGKDVELRCDPISGHTALYWYRQSLGQGLEFLIYFQGNSAPDKSGLPSDRFSAERTGGSVSTLTIQRTQQEDSAVYLCASRHWDRIHNSPLHFGNGTRLTVT.

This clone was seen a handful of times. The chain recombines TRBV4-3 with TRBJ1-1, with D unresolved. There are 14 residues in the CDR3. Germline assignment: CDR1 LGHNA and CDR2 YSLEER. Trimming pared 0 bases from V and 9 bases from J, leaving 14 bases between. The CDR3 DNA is TGCGCCAGCAGCCAAGAGGAATTGGGAAGGAAAGCTTTCTTT. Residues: CASSQEELGRKAFF.

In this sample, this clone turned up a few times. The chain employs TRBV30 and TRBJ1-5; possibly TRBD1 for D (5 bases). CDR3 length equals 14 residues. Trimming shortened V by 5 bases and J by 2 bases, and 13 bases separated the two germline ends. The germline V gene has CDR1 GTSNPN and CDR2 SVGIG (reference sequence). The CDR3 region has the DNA TGTGCCTGGGGAGGGCAGGGAGGCAATCAGCCCCAGCATTTT. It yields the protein CAWGGQGGNQPQHF.